A selection of T cell receptor beta chains follows, all from one sample in a study of cytomegalovirus exposure and HLA in healthy donors. The repertoire was sequenced with immunoSEQ multiplex PCR; TCRdb's copy has only in-frame clones and lacks some. The sample contains under 300,000 clones, 86% of which appear only once. Sequenced: PBMCs. All receptors come from a middle-aged man in good health and CMV-seropositive. CDR3s include the opening cysteine and the closing phenylalanine or tryptophan. D genes are given only for firm matches. The size of a clone is reported for some rows only, either as once, few or many, or as a class for expanded clones.

v_gene,j_gene,len,abundance,d_gene,CDR3nt,CDR3aa
TRBV2,TRBJ1-1,14,.,.,TGTGCCAGCAGTGAGGAGGGGACGAACACTGAAGCTTTCTTT,CASSEEGTNTEAFF
TRBV19,TRBJ2-2,17,few,TRBD1,TGTGCCAGTAGGCCTCGTTCAGGAGGACAGGGCGGCGGGGAGCTGTTTTTT,CASRPRSGGQGGGELFF
TRBV11-1,TRBJ2-7,15,.,TRBD2,TGTGCCAGCAGCCCGCCGGGACTAGCTACCTACGAGCAGTACTTC,CASSPPGLATYEQYF
TRBV29-1,TRBJ1-3,12,.,.,TGCAGTATATCCCCATCCCTGGGGACATTATATTTT,CSISPSLGTLYF
TRBV6-1,TRBJ2-2,13,few,TRBD1,TGTGCCACTGGACAGGGAATCACCGGGGAGCTGTTTTTT,CATGQGITGELFF
TRBV27,TRBJ2-7,13,.,.,TGTGCCAGCAGTTACGGGAGTGTCTACGAGCAGTACTTC,CASSYGSVYEQYF
TRBV6-5,TRBJ2-5,11,.,.,TGTGCCAGCAGTTATCGGCAGGGGCAGTACTTC,CASSYRQGQYF
TRBV5-1,TRBJ2-2,15,.,.,TGCGCCAGCAGCTTGGGACTAGTGAACACCGGGGAGCTGTTTTTT,CASSLGLVNTGELFF
TRBV5-1,TRBJ2-7,14,.,.,TGCGCCAGCAGCGCGGAAGTTAGCTCCTACGAGCAGTACTTC,CASSAEVSSYEQYF
TRBV7-3,TRBJ2-1,13,once,TRBD1,TGTGCCAGCAGCCGCGGGACAGGGAATGAGCAGTTCTTC,CASSRGTGNEQFF
TRBV4-1,TRBJ2-1,16,.,TRBD2,TGCGCCAGCAGCCAAGATAGGACTAGCGGGAGAAATGAGCAGTTCTTC,CASSQDRTSGRNEQFF
TRBV5-1,TRBJ1-1,17,.,TRBD1,TGCGCCAGCAGAGGTTCAGGGGGCGGGAGCATGAACACTGAAGCTTTCTTT,CASRGSGGGSMNTEAFF
TRBV10-3,TRBJ2-7,16,.,.,TGTGCCATCAGTGCCCGGGGAGACTTCATGGGCGACGAGCAGTACTTC,CAISARGDFMGDEQYF
TRBV19,TRBJ1-5,16,.,TRBD1,TGTGCCAGTAGTATAACAGGGGAGTGGAGCAATCAGCCCCAGCATTTT,CASSITGEWSNQPQHF
TRBV10-3,TRBJ2-3,17,.,TRBD2,TGTGCCATCAGTGAGTCGGTTGCTAGCGGGAGTACAGATACGCAGTATTTT,CAISESVASGSTDTQYF
TRBV6-4,TRBJ1-5,14,.,.,TGTGCCAGCAGTGAGGGGCTGGGCAATCAGCCCCAGCATTTT,CASSEGLGNQPQHF
TRBV7-3,TRBJ2-2,19,.,TRBD2,TGTGCCAGCAGCTTAACAACACTAGCGGGAGAGTGGGGGGCCGGGGAGCTGTTTTTT,CASSLTTLAGEWGAGELFF
TRBV5-1,TRBJ2-7,15,.,.,TGCGCCAGCAGCTTTCGAGGGGGGGAGTGGGACGAGCAGTACTTC,CASSFRGGEWDEQYF
TRBV18,TRBJ1-1,16,.,.,TGTGCCAGCTCACCTTTCGACAGGCGAATGAACACTGAAGCTTTCTTT,CASSPFDRRMNTEAFF
TRBV14,TRBJ1-4,18,once,.,TGTGCCAGCAGCCAAGGGTACGGTGCGGTCGGAGCTAATGAAAAACTGTTTTTT,CASSQGYGAVGANEKLFF
TRBV27,TRBJ2-5,16,.,.,TGTGCCAGCAGTTCCACGGGGGAGGAGGGGCAAGAGACCCAGTACTTC,CASSSTGEEGQETQYF
TRBV27,TRBJ2-7,14,once,TRBD2,TGTGCCAGCAGTGCCGGGACTAGCGGCTACGAGCAGTACTTC,CASSAGTSGYEQYF
TRBV7-8,TRBJ1-2,17,.,.,TGTGCCAGCAGCTTAGATAGGGCAGGGCGAGCTAACTATGGCTACACCTTC,CASSLDRAGRANYGYTF
TRBV2,TRBJ2-1,13,few,.,TGTGCCAGCAGTGAGGGACTGAGCAATGAGCAGTTCTTC,CASSEGLSNEQFF
TRBV27,TRBJ2-1,14,.,.,TGTGCCAGCAGTTTAAGGGGGACAAACAATGAGCAGTTCTTC,CASSLRGTNNEQFF
TRBV18,TRBJ2-7,15,.,TRBD2,TGTGCCAGCTCACCACGACTAGCGGGAACATACGAGCAGTACTTC,CASSPRLAGTYEQYF
TRBV4-3,TRBJ2-1,15,few,.,TGCGCCAGCAGCCAAGATTCAGTCAGATACAATGAGCAGTTCTTC,CASSQDSVRYNEQFF
TRBV27,TRBJ2-1,15,.,TRBD2,TGTGCCAGCAGCTCCATTAGCGGGAACTACAATGAGCAGTTCTTC,CASSSISGNYNEQFF
TRBV21-1,TRBJ1-4,15,.,.,TGTGCCAGCAGCAATGGGACAGGAGGGAAAGAAAAACTGTTTTTT,CASSNGTGGKEKLFF
TRBV7-2,TRBJ2-1,14,once,.,TGTGCCAGCAGCTTAGGGTACAGGGAGACTGAGCAGTTCTTC,CASSLGYRETEQFF
TRBV7-9,TRBJ2-7,16,.,TRBD2,TGTGCCAGCAGCTTAATTAGCGGGAGAAGCACCTACGAGCAGTACTTC,CASSLISGRSTYEQYF
TRBV9,TRBJ2-1,16,.,.,TGTGCCAGCAGCCCCAAAGGGCAGGGGATATACAATGAGCAGTTCTTC,CASSPKGQGIYNEQFF
TRBV6-1,TRBJ2-6,17,once,.,TGTGCCAGCAGTGACCCGACAAGGGGCCCTGGGGCCAACGTCCTGACTTTC,CASSDPTRGPGANVLTF
TRBV7-9,TRBJ1-2,13,.,.,TGTGCCAGCAGCCCGGGACACCCGCGTGGCTACACCTTC,CASSPGHPRGYTF
TRBV29-1,TRBJ2-1,13,.,TRBD1,TGCAGCGTCGCCCGGACAGGGTACAATGAGCAGTTCTTC,CSVARTGYNEQFF
TRBV28,TRBJ1-5,14,.,TRBD1,TGTGCCAGCAGTTTGGACAGGGAAAATCAGCCCCAGCATTTT,CASSLDRENQPQHF
TRBV28,TRBJ2-7,15,.,TRBD2,TGTGCCAGCAGTTTTGTTCGAGGAGCGGGAGCCGGCGGGTACTTC,CASSFVRGAGAGGYF
TRBV7-9,TRBJ2-7,14,.,.,TGTGCCAGCAGCCCCGTGGGGGGTGCAGGAGAGCAGTACTTC,CASSPVGGAGEQYF
TRBV28,TRBJ1-5,13,.,.,TGTGCCAGCACCTGGGGGCTAAATCAGCCCCAGCATTTT,CASTWGLNQPQHF
TRBV28,TRBJ1-2,13,.,.,TGTGCCAGCAGTGCTCGAGAGAACTATGGCTACACCTTC,CASSARENYGYTF
TRBV28,TRBJ1-2,16,.,TRBD1,TGTGCCAGCAGTTCATCCGGGACAGGGCGTTCCTATGGCTACACCTTC,CASSSSGTGRSYGYTF
TRBV29-1,TRBJ2-2,17,.,.,TGCAGCGTTGAAGGTTCTGGACAGACAGTACGATCCCGGGAGCTGTTTTTT,CSVEGSGQTVRSRELFF
TRBV29-1,TRBJ1-2,14,.,TRBD1,TGCAGCGTTGGAGGCGGGGACAGGGCCTATGGCTACACCTTC,CSVGGGDRAYGYTF
TRBV6-6,TRBJ2-7,14,.,TRBD1,TGTGCCAGCAGCCAAACAGGGGGCAGCGACGAGCAGTACTTC,CASSQTGGSDEQYF
TRBV28,TRBJ1-5,15,.,.,TGTGCCAGCACCCAACGGGGGGAAGGCAATCAGCCCCAGCATTTT,CASTQRGEGNQPQHF
TRBV15,TRBJ2-3,15,.,.,TGTGCCACCAGCTCTCGACAGGAGCCCACAGGTACGCAGTATTTT,CATSSRQEPTGTQYF
TRBV5-1,TRBJ1-1,15,once,.,TGCGCCAGCAGGGGGGAGGGGGATAAGAAAACTGAAGCTTTCTTT,CASRGEGDKKTEAFF
TRBV28,TRBJ1-1,13,.,.,TGTGCCAGCACTCTGGACAAGAACACTGAAGCTTTCTTT,CASTLDKNTEAFF
TRBV2,TRBJ2-7,13,.,.,TGTGCCAGCACACAGGTGTACTCCTACGAGCAGTACTTC,CASTQVYSYEQYF
TRBV27,TRBJ2-1,15,few,TRBD2,TGTGCCAGCAGTTCTAGCGGGACTTACTACAATGAGCAGTTCTTC,CASSSSGTYYNEQFF